This TCR beta chain was sequenced for a study of cytomegalovirus exposure and HLA in healthy donors. Study outcomes and limitations: Rates of TCR association differed by HLA locus in a later analysis, with DRB1 highest and HLA-C lowest. For presence/absence analyses, sequencing depth was assumed to be roughly uniform across donors.

To note about this clone: The antigen is not known.

It was with 60 Vbeta and 13 Jbeta primers that the PCR ran. In the original analysis: An analysis that came later counted 77 million or so unique TCR beta chains, approximately 10 million shared. Assay: immunoSEQ multiplex PCR; the TCRdb copy retains only in-frame clones and omits some. D and trimming come from the DNA, and the V and J calls and clone size come from that table. Among around 180,000 clones listed, about three quarters were seen once. This clonotype was obtained from a girl aged 10 to 17 in good health and CMV-seronegative. The sample taken for sequencing was PBMCs.

The CDR3 spells CASSFTTGGTDTQYF. The CDR3 nucleotides are TGTGCCAGCAGCTTCACGACAGGGGGGACAGATACGCAGTATTTT. The chain employs TRBV5-6 and TRBJ2-3; 9 nucleotides match TRBD1. V dropped 2 bases and J dropped 3; count of bases not matched to a gene: 4. This CDR3 spans 15 amino acids. CDR1 is SGHDT, CDR2 YYEEEE, per germline. The whole variable domain, remainder taken from reference TRBV5-6 and TRBJ2-3, is DAGVTQSPTHLIKTRGQQVTLRCSPKSGHDTVSWYQQALGQGPQFIFQYYEEEERQRGNFPDRFSGHQFPNYSSELNVNALLLGDSALYLCASSFTTGGTDTQYFGPGTRLTVL.